A single sample is the source of the 9 T cell receptor beta chains below, sequenced in a study of T cells in localized non-small cell lung cancer. Measured with immunoSEQ multiplex PCR; TCRdb has only the in-frame clones, and not every one. The sample records over 1,500 clones, 25% to 30% being singletons. Sample: lung tumor tissue, taken before any cancer treatment. Receptors were obtained from a woman between 35 and 75 years old with stage I lung adenocarcinoma.

This clone has a handful of counts. V is TRBV11-3 and J is TRBJ1-1; perhaps TRBD1 as D (5 bases). The ends were cut back, 0 bases at V and 3 bases at J, with 11 bases in the middle. Germline V gene lookup returns CDR1 SGHNT and CDR2 YENEEA. This CDR3 is built from 15 residues. DNA for the CDR3: TGTGCCAGCAGCTTAGATGGGGGGGTGCACACTGAAGCTTTCTTT. It is translated as CASSLDGGVHTEAFF.

The V and J genes are TRBV4-1 and TRBJ2-2, with a weak D call TRBD2 (5 bases). V lost 11 bases and J 3 bases, leaving 10 bases between the germline ends. This CDR3 is 12 amino acids long. From germline, CDR1 is MGHRA and CDR2 YSYEKL. The CDR3 here is CAGQRYTGELFF. CDR3 DNA sequence: TGCGCCGGCCAGCGGTACACCGGGGAGCTGTTTTTT.

In its sample, this clone was seen a few times. This rearrangement joins TRBV18 to TRBJ1-4; perhaps TRBD1 as D (5 bases). CDR1 and CDR2 (germline): KGHSH, LQKENI. This CDR3 is 14 amino acids long. V was trimmed by 3 bases and J by 6 bases, leaving 11 bases between them. Here the CDR3 reads CASSPSGGDEKLFF. DNA for the CDR3: TGTGCCAGCTCACCGTCTGGGGGAGATGAAAAACTGTTTTTT.

The gene calls are TRBV28 and TRBJ1-3; D gene ambiguous. Trimming removed 3 bases at V and 0 bases at J, with 12 bases between. The CDR3 is 16 residues long. CDR1 and CDR2 (germline): MDHEN, SYDVKM. CDR3 sequence reads: CASSLGASFSGNTIYF. CDR3 sequence (DNA): TGTGCCAGCAGTTTGGGCGCTAGCTTCTCTGGAAACACCATATATTTT. Using reference TRBV28 and TRBJ1-3 for the parts outside the CDR3, the full variable domain is DVKVTQSSRYLVKRTGEKVFLECVQDMDHENMFWYRQDPGLGLRLIYFSYDVKMKEKGDIPEGYSVSREKKERFSLILESASTNQTSMYLCASSLGASFSGNTIYFGEGSWLTVV.

This sequence joins TRBV9 and TRBJ2-2, with no clear D. Per germline, CDR1 SGDLS and CDR2 YYNGEE. The CDR3 totals 14 residues. V was cut by 1 base and J by 5 bases, with 9 bases left in between. The CDR3 spells CASSVRSDTGELFF. In DNA form, the CDR3 reads TGTGCCAGCAGCGTAAGATCGGATACCGGGGAGCTGTTTTTT.

This chain uses TRBV9 with TRBJ2-3; no definite D call. Germline V gene lookup returns CDR1 SGDLS and CDR2 YYNGEE. Trimming stripped 5 bases from V and 0 bases from J, with 7 bases between. CDR3 size: 13 residues. Here the CDR3 DNA reads TGTGCCAGCAGTGCTTTAAGCACAGATACGCAGTATTTT. Translating it yields CASSALSTDTQYF.

This clone was detected once. This chain joins TRBV28 and TRBJ2-2; D possibly corresponds to TRBD1 (5 bases). CDR1 is MDHEN and CDR2 is SYDVKM in the germline V gene. Trimming left V 5 bases short and J 2 bases short, with 18 bases between. This CDR3 has 17 amino acids. CDR3 amino acids: CASSAPGWGDNTGELFF. CDR3 DNA sequence: TGTGCCAGCAGTGCCCCAGGGTGGGGCGATAACACCGGGGAGCTGTTTTTT.

The chain joins TRBV7-6 to TRBJ2-5; 10 bases agree with TRBD1. Per the germline V gene, CDR1 is SGHVS and CDR2 is FNYEAQ. V lost 6 bases and J lost 2; bases outside the gene matches: 6. This CDR3 has 15 amino acids. In nucleotides, the CDR3 is TGTGCCAGCAGTTTGGACAGGGGGAGGCAAGAGACCCAGTACTTC. Translating gives CASSLDRGRQETQYF. Looking up the rest from reference TRBV7-6 and TRBJ2-5 gives the full variable domain: GAGVSQSPRYKVTKRGQDVALRCDPISGHVSLYWYRQALGQGPEFLTYFNYEAQQDKSGLPNDRFSAERPEGSISTLTIQRTEQRDSAMYRCASSLDRGRQETQYFGPGTRLLVL.

The chain joins TRBV19 to TRBJ1-1, with 10 bases aligning to TRBD1. Trimming took 5 bases from V and 3 from J; bases not matched to a gene: 9. The CDR3 length is 16 residues. The germline V gene has CDR1 LNHDA and CDR2 SQIVND (reference sequence). The CDR3 DNA sequence: TGTGCCAGTAGTCCGCGGGACAGGGGAGGGGACACTGAAGCTTTCTTT. Its protein is CASSPRDRGGDTEAFF.